This TCR beta chain was found in a study of early T cells in non-severe SARS-CoV-2 infection. Study as a whole: Sequencing used unsorted whole-blood bulk RNA, so chains lack pairing.

Germline assignment: CDR1 KGHDR and CDR2 SFDVKD. V was shortened by 9 bases and J by 11 bases, with 19 bases between the two germline ends. This CDR3 is built from 13 residues. Many counts were recorded for this clonotype. TCRdb independently ran MiXCR on the 5' RACE reads; one entry per CDR3 protein. The sample shows tens of thousands of distinct CDR3 sequences, 4% to 5.5% of them seen only once. Material for sequencing was whole blood. This rearrangement joins TRBV24-1 to TRBJ1-5; weak D call: TRBD1 (6 bases). This sequence was found in an adult who was a healthcare worker with PCR-confirmed SARS-CoV-2 infection or an uninfected control (not recorded which). CDR3 nucleotide sequence: TGTGCCACCGGCCAAGGGGGAAGATCTACCCAGCATTTT. Encoded protein: CATGQGGRSTQHF.